The rows below give T cell receptor beta chains drawn from one sample of a study of Graves' ophthalmopathy and Graves' hyperthyroidism. A single record per CDR3 protein comes from TCRdb applying MiXCR to the multiplex PCR reads. The sample includes approximately 700,000 distinct CDR3 sequences, approximately 40% of them seen just once. Sequenced: peripheral blood. Source of these receptors: an adult man with Graves' ophthalmopathy. The CDR3 runs from the conserved cysteine through the conserved F or W. A D gene is named only where the DNA matches it firmly. Only some rows state a clone size, as once, few, many or a class for expanded clones.

NA | TRBJ1-5 | NA | TRBV24-1 | CASSVRGQPQHF | TGTGCCAGCAGTGTCCGGGGTCAGCCCCAGCATTTT
NA | TRBJ1-2 | TRBD1 | TRBV25-1 | CARQGGYGYTF | TGTGCCCGACAGGGGGGCTATGGCTACACCTTC
NA | TRBJ2-7 | NA | TRBV20-1 | CSAPPLTGLGEQYF | TGCAGTGCGCCACCGCTTACAGGGCTCGGGGAGCAGTACTTC
NA | TRBJ1-1 | NA | TRBV27 | CASWKAGNTEAFF | TGTGCCAGCTGGAAGGCGGGGAACACTGAAGCTTTCTTT
many | TRBJ1-2 | NA | TRBV6-6 | CASALQTNYGYTF | TGTGCCAGCGCCCTTCAAACTAACTATGGCTACACCTTC
many | TRBJ2-7 | TRBD1 | TRBV7-9 | CASSVGQGHDEQYF | TGTGCCAGCAGCGTTGGACAGGGGCATGACGAGCAGTACTTC
few | TRBJ2-2 | NA | TRBV9 | CASSVRTGHGELFF | TGTGCCAGCAGCGTGCGAACAGGGCACGGGGAGCTGTTTTTT
NA | TRBJ1-4 | NA | TRBV2 | CASSEGQGVGEKLFF | TGTGCCAGCAGTGAAGGCCAGGGTGTGGGTGAAAAACTGTTTTTT
few | TRBJ2-7 | NA | TRBV12-3/TRBV12-4 | CASSLARQSYEQYF | TGTGCCAGCAGTTTAGCTCGGCAGTCCTACGAGCAGTACTTC
NA | TRBJ1-3 | NA | TRBV29-1 | CSGETDGNTIYF | TGCAGCGGGGAAACAGATGGAAACACCATATATTTT
NA | TRBJ1-5 | NA | TRBV29-1 | CSVEVGGDQPQHF | TGCAGCGTTGAGGTCGGGGGGGATCAGCCCCAGCATTTT
many | TRBJ1-3 | NA | TRBV29-1 | CSVDFSGNTIYF | TGCAGCGTTGATTTTTCTGGAAACACCATATATTTT
few | TRBJ1-5 | NA | TRBV14 | CASSQEKHSNQPQHF | TGTGCCAGCAGCCAAGAGAAACATAGCAATCAGCCCCAGCATTTT
NA | TRBJ2-7 | NA | TRBV14 | CAGSQEGWGREDEQYF | TGTGCCGGCAGCCAAGAAGGTTGGGGCAGGGAAGACGAGCAGTACTTC
few | TRBJ1-5 | TRBD1 | TRBV24-1 | CASSEAPGTGDQPQHF | TGTGCCAGCAGTGAAGCCCCAGGGACAGGGGATCAGCCCCAGCATTTT
NA | TRBJ2-3 | NA | TRBV5-1 | CASSVKRDGTQYF | TGCGCCAGCAGCGTCAAGCGAGATGGAACGCAGTATTTT
NA | TRBJ1-5 | NA | TRBV6-1 | CASRRDASNQPQRF | TGTGCCAGCAGGAGGGACGCTAGCAATCAGCCCCAGCGTTTT
NA | TRBJ1-2 | NA | TRBV25-1 | CASSEPSRGGDGGYTF | TGTGCCAGCAGTGAACCCTCCCGGGGGGGGGACGGAGGCTACACCTTC
many | TRBJ2-2 | NA | TRBV24-1 | CATSGTRTGELFF | TGTGCCACCTCCGGGACAAGGACCGGGGAGCTGTTTTTT
many | TRBJ1-2 | NA | TRBV4-3 | CASSQDLWDGYYGYTF | TGCGCCAGCAGCCAAGATCTATGGGACGGATACTATGGCTACACCTTC